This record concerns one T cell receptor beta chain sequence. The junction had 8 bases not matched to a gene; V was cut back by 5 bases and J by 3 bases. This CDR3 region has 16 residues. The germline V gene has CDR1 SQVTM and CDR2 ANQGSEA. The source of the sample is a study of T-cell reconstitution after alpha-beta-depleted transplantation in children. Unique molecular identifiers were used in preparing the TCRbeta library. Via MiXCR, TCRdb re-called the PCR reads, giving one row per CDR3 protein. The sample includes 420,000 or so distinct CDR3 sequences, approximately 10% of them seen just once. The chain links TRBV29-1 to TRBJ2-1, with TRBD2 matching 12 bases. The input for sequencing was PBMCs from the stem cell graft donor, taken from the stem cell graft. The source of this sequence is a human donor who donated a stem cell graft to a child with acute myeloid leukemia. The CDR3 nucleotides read TGCAGCGTTTCTCTAGCGGGGGGGCTTGTCTACAATGAGCAGTTCTTC. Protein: CSVSLAGGLVYNEQFF.